These 32 T cell receptor beta chains came from one sample sequenced in a study of monozygotic twins with inflammatory bowel disease (dated by TCRdb to between 2018 and 2020). The library was built by means of 5' RACE. Sequenced on an Illumina HiSeq 2500. Through TCRdb reprocessing, the reads give one entry per CDR3 protein sequence; DNA is omitted. The record for this sample contains over 350,000 distinct CDR3 sequences. Of the sample, 2% to 3% falls within the top ten clones. Sequencing used blood. The receptor set was obtained from a human donor with ulcerative colitis or Crohn's disease, or a healthy co-twin of an affected twin (not recorded which).

The chain links TRBV7-3 to TRBJ1-2; lacking DNA, the TRBD1 call made by TCRdb goes unchecked. The germline V gene has CDR1 SGHTA and CDR2 FQGTGA. The length of the CDR3 is 13 residues. The CDR3 sequence: CASSLGTGNGYTF.

The gene calls are TRBV6-5 and TRBJ2-7; the TCRdb D gene call, TRBD2, has no DNA to confirm it. CDR3 length: 13 amino acids. CDR1 and CDR2 from the germline V gene are MNHEY and SVGAGI. CDR3: CASATTRQVEQYF.

The chain links TRBV2 to TRBJ1-6. Germline assignment: CDR1 SNHLY and CDR2 FYNNEI. CDR3 length: 16 amino acids. CDR3 loop: CASSAESPNSNSPLHF.

This chain connects TRBV12-3 or TRBV12-4 to TRBJ2-2; the D call of TRBD2 rests on TCRdb alone, since no DNA is present to check it. The CDR3 consists of 16 residues. The CDR3 protein is CASSVTSGGFGGELFF.

The gene calls are TRBV7-9 and TRBJ1-1; lacking DNA, the TRBD1 call made by TCRdb goes unchecked. The germline gives CDR1 SEHNR, CDR2 FQNEAQ (reference sequence). CDR3 length equals 16 residues. The CDR3 protein is CASKSSYRVMSTEAFF.

V is TRBV6-2 or TRBV6-3 and J is TRBJ2-7; as DNA is missing, the TRBD1 call by TCRdb cannot be tested. The CDR3 contains 15 residues. Germline V gene data show CDR1 as MNHEY and CDR2 as SVGEGT. CDR3 sequence reads: CASSTRLNPPYEQYF.

The V and J genes are TRBV9 and TRBJ2-3; lacking DNA, the TRBD2 call made by TCRdb goes unchecked. This CDR3 region has 17 residues. From germline, CDR1 is SGDLS and CDR2 YYNGEE. CDR3 residues: CASSVATSGGAGDTQYF.

The chain carries TRBV3-1 and TRBJ1-2; TCRdb's assignment of TRBD1 cannot be checked, as there is no DNA. This CDR3 spans 13 amino acids. Germline-derived CDR1 and CDR2 are LGHDT and YNNKEL (reference sequence). The CDR3 spells CASSQGAGHGYTF.

Here the CDR3 reads CASSQEESKTQYF. The chain recombines TRBV4-3 with TRBJ2-5. CDR3 length: 13 amino acids. The V gene's germline CDR1 is LGHNA and CDR2 YSLEER.

The chain carries TRBV1 and TRBJ2-7; TCRdb names TRBD1, which stays unverified in the absence of DNA. TRBV1 has pseudogene status. This CDR3 contains 13 residues. This chain's CDR3 is CTSSLGGFYEQYF.

V gene TRBV11-3 combines with J gene TRBJ2-1; the D call from TCRdb, TRBD1, cannot be confirmed without DNA. The CDR3 contains 15 residues. CDR1 and CDR2 from the germline V gene are SGHNT and YENEEA. CDR3 sequence reads: CASSSGQGHFNEQFF.

This chain connects TRBV5-1 to TRBJ2-2; TCRdb indicates TRBD2, and absent DNA this call remains unverified. Germline lookup yields CDR1 SGHRS and CDR2 YFSETQ. CDR3 size: 20 residues. The chain's CDR3 is CASSLLASGGDYANTGELFF.

The chain uses TRBV6-4 and TRBJ2-1; TCRdb calls TRBD2, which cannot be checked without DNA. This CDR3 comprises 15 residues. Looked up from germline, CDR1 is MRHNA and CDR2 is SNTAGT. CDR3 residues: CASSPGTTYYNEQFF.

This chain uses TRBV4-1 with TRBJ1-4. Germline loops: CDR1 MGHRA, CDR2 YSYEKL. The CDR3 consists of 16 residues. The chain's CDR3 is CASSLHPEGFDEKLFF.

The chain employs TRBV27 and TRBJ1-2. Germline CDR1 is MNHEY and CDR2 is SMNVEV (reference sequence). The CDR3 covers 13 residues. Here the CDR3 reads CASSPWPAYGYTF.

The chain has TRBV6-5 and TRBJ2-7; the D call of TRBD2 rests on TCRdb alone, since no DNA is present to check it. The germline V gene encodes CDR1 MNHEY and CDR2 SVGAGI. This CDR3 has 16 residues. CDR3 residues: CASSYSRTSGGHEQYF.

This sequence joins TRBV4-3 and TRBJ2-1; TCRdb's assignment of TRBD2 cannot be checked, as there is no DNA. Germline V gives CDR1 LGHNA, CDR2 YSLEER. CDR3 length: 15 residues. The CDR3 loop is CASSLTSVSYNEQCF.

This sequence joins TRBV2 and TRBJ2-3. The CDR3 is made up of 13 amino acids. Germline CDR1 SNHLY, CDR2 FYNNEI. The CDR3: CASTRISTDTQYF.

The J gene is TRBJ2-1, the V gene TRBV4-3; TCRdb's D call of TRBD1 is untestable without DNA. In germline, CDR1 is LGHNA, CDR2 YSLEER. This CDR3 contains 14 residues. CDR3 amino acids: CASSQDHRHNEQFF.

This chain uses TRBV29-1 with TRBJ1-1; TCRdb selects TRBD1, and the lack of DNA leaves this call unchecked. The CDR3 has 13 residues. Per the germline V gene, CDR1 is SQVTM and CDR2 is ANQGSEA. The CDR3 sequence: CSVEEDRYTEAFF.

The chain links TRBV18 to TRBJ1-5; TCRdb gives TRBD1 as the D gene, but with no DNA this cannot be confirmed. From germline, CDR1 is KGHSH and CDR2 LQKENI. The CDR3 consists of 17 residues. Here the CDR3 reads CASSPQSSPQRGQPQHF.

The chain combines TRBV5-1 with TRBJ2-5; TCRdb proposes TRBD2, but this gene call is untestable without DNA. Germline lookup yields CDR1 SGHRS and CDR2 YFSETQ. The CDR3 length is 14 residues. CDR3 protein: CASSPRDWQETQYF.

The CDR3 loop reads CASSQEGDGHTGNTIYF. This chain connects TRBV4-2 to TRBJ1-3. Germline-derived CDR1 and CDR2 are LGHNA and YNFKEQ. The CDR3 length is 17 residues.

The rearrangement uses TRBV6-2 or TRBV6-3 and TRBJ1-6; TCRdb indicates TRBD1, and absent DNA this call remains unverified. The CDR3 is 16 amino acids. Germline CDR1 reads MNHEY; CDR2 reads SVGEGT. The CDR3 here is CASSSPTGVRYSPLHF.

The rearrangement uses TRBV20-1 and TRBJ2-1; there is no DNA to check the TCRdb D call of TRBD1. Germline lookup yields CDR1 DFQATT and CDR2 SNEGSKA (reference sequence). CDR3 length: 14 amino acids. This CDR3 reads CSVKAGAFYNEQFF.

The rearrangement uses TRBV18 and TRBJ2-7; as DNA is missing, the TRBD1 call by TCRdb cannot be tested. The CDR3 is 13 residues long. Per germline, CDR1 KGHSH and CDR2 LQKENI. The CDR3 here is CASSRRRDYEQYF.

This chain links TRBV28 with TRBJ2-3; TCRdb picks TRBD1, but there is no DNA to check that call. Germline CDR1 reads MDHEN; CDR2 reads SYDVKM. The CDR3 extends over 17 amino acids. CDR3 sequence: CASSTFPGKGRTDTQYF.

This sequence joins TRBV7-6 and TRBJ1-4; TCRdb gives TRBD1 as the D gene, but with no DNA this cannot be confirmed. Germline V gene data show CDR1 as SGHVS and CDR2 as FNYEAQ. The CDR3 totals 14 residues. The CDR3 sequence is CASSQDSWPEKLFF. Variable domain in full (rest from reference TRBV7-6 and TRBJ1-4): GAGVSQSPRYKVTKRGQDVALRCDPISGHVSLYWYRQALGQGPEFLTYFNYEAQQDKSGLPNDRFSAERPEGSISTLTIQRTEQRDSAMYRCASSQDSWPEKLFFGSGTQLSVL.

The chain joins TRBV15 to TRBJ2-2; TCRdb proposes TRBD1, but this gene call is untestable without DNA. The CDR3 loop spans 15 amino acids. The germline V gene has CDR1 LNHNV and CDR2 YYDKDF (reference sequence). Here the CDR3 reads CATSRDTGVTGELFF.

The V call is TRBV24-1, the J call TRBJ2-7; TCRdb reports TRBD2, a call that lacks DNA to check it against. The CDR3 covers 15 residues. The germline V gene has CDR1 KGHDR and CDR2 SFDVKD. CDR3 amino acids: CASGFEGTYDYEQYF.

The chain employs TRBV20-1 and TRBJ2-2. There are 14 residues in the CDR3. Germline CDR1 and CDR2: DFQATT and SNEGSKA (reference sequence). CDR3 amino acids: CSARPAGTTGELFF.

V is TRBV7-3 and J is TRBJ1-1; TCRdb names TRBD1, which stays unverified in the absence of DNA. Germline assignment: CDR1 SGHTA and CDR2 FQGTGA. The CDR3 extends over 15 amino acids. CDR3 sequence: CASSPRTGDLAEAFF.